Presented here are 26 T cell receptor beta chains from one specimen sequenced in a study of T cells in Graves' hyperthyroidism and ophthalmopathy (dated by TCRdb to between 2018 and 2020). Receptor libraries were prepared by multiplex PCR. The sequencer was an Illumina HiSeq 2000. Amplification of TCR beta CDR3 regions was carried out from RNA transcripts. A first-round RT-PCR of the TCR CDR3 used the HTBI primer set with the Qiagen OneStep RT-PCR kit. Using fastp trimming at Q25 and MiXCR clonotype assembly, TCRdb reanalyzed the public sequencing data and kept in-frame beta chains. All rows with the same CDR3 protein become a single entry with the most common DNA and genes. The sample records nearly 750,000 distinct CDR3 sequences, over 35% of which are singletons. The top ten constitute around 30% of the sample. Sequencing was done on a sample of blood. The receptors were sampled from a woman aged 40 to 50 with Graves' hyperthyroidism.

This chain uses TRBV6-5 with TRBJ1-1; D is possibly TRBD1 (6 bases). Trimming cost V 8 bases and J 5 bases, with 15 bases left between them. Germline lookup yields CDR1 MNHEY and CDR2 SVGAGI. This CDR3 spans 13 amino acids. CDR3 DNA: TGTGCCAGCGTCCCGACAGGACCAACTGAAGCTTTCTTT. Translating gives CASVPTGPTEAFF.

Many counts were recorded for this clonotype. An end of the junction does not agree with germline; a read error may underlie this. This rearrangement joins TRBV9 to TRBJ2-5; D call uncertain. The CDR3 spans 15 residues. Germline CDR1 reads SGDLS; CDR2 reads YYNGEE. The CDR3 loop reads CASSESATHQETQYF. The DNA for the CDR3 is TGTGCCAGCTCTGAGAGCGCCACCCACCAGGAGACCCAGTACTTC.

Remarks on this clonotype: Relative to the germline gene, one junction end is altered; a read error may explain this. This chain connects TRBV5-1 to TRBJ1-2; D perhaps matches TRBD1 (5 bases). Germline V lookup: CDR1 SGHRS, CDR2 YFSETQ. This CDR3 region has 16 residues. In DNA form, the CDR3 reads TGCGCCAGCAGCTTGGGCGAGCGGACGGACAACTATGGCCACACCTTC. This codes for CASSLGERTDNYGHTF.

This clonotype occurred many times. The germline gene is not matched at one end of the junction; a read error may be the cause. The rearrangement joins TRBV7-7 to TRBJ2-5, with D unclear. From germline, CDR1 is SSHAT and CDR2 FNYEAQ (reference sequence). CDR3 length: 14 amino acids. CDR3 DNA sequence: TGTGCTAGCAGCTTATCGCCGTACCAAGAGACCCAGTACTTC. It translates to CASSLSPYQETQYF.

The gene calls are TRBV10-3 and TRBJ2-6; D remains unclear. The CDR3 contains 12 residues. Deletions cut 8 bases from V and 7 bases from J, with 9 bases between. Germline CDR1 is ENHRY and CDR2 is SYGVKD. The CDR3 coding sequence is TGTGCCATCGGCCCAGGAGCCAACGTCCTGACTTTC. It codes for CAIGPGANVLTF.

On this clonotype itself: A much larger clone sits a single nucleotide away, making a read error possible. This chain uses TRBV29-1 with TRBJ2-7; TRBD2 might be the D (5 bases). Germline V gene data show CDR1 as SQVTM and CDR2 as ANQGSEA. The CDR3 totals 13 residues. V was pared by 3 bases and J by 2 bases, with 11 bases between. CDR3 sequence reads: CSVDGNSTYEQYF. CDR3 nucleotide sequence: TGCAGCGTTGACGGGAACTCAACCTACGAGCAGTACTTC.

This chain uses TRBV29-1 with TRBJ2-7; 10 nucleotides agree with TRBD2. The CDR3 has 14 residues. Germline V lookup: CDR1 SQVTM, CDR2 ANQGSEA. V was clipped by 7 bases and J by 5 bases; unmatched bases: 11. CDR3 DNA: TGCAGCGCCCGGACCGGGACTAGCGTCCACGAGCAGTACTTC. Its protein is CSARTGTSVHEQYF.

The chain combines TRBV2 with TRBJ1-2; tentatively, D is TRBD1 (5 bases). In germline, CDR1 is SNHLY, CDR2 FYNNEI. V was shortened by 2 bases and J by 8 bases, with 9 bases between the two germline ends. The length of the CDR3 is 12 residues. The CDR3 spells CASSESGPGYTF. In DNA, the CDR3 is TGTGCCAGCAGTGAATCGGGACCGGGCTACACCTTC. Drawing the rest from reference TRBV2 and TRBJ1-2, the complete variable domain is EPEVTQTPSHQVTQMGQEVILRCVPISNHLYFYWYRQILGQKVEFLVSFYNNEISEKSEIFDDQFSVERPDGSNFTLKIRSTKLEDSAMYFCASSESGPGYTFGSGTRLTVV.

This clonotype has a handful of counts. The chain links TRBV5-4 to TRBJ2-5; possibly TRBD2 for D (6 bases). The V gene lost 3 bases and the J gene lost 7 bases, with 16 bases spanning the gap. Germline CDR1 reads SGHNT; CDR2 reads YYREEE (reference sequence). The CDR3 runs to 14 residues. The CDR3 coding sequence is TGTGCCAGCAGCTACCGGGACTCTGAAGGGACCCAGTACTTC. It is translated as CASSYRDSEGTQYF.

The chain is built from TRBV7-8 and TRBJ2-3; D gene uncertain. The CDR3 covers 14 residues. CDR1 SGHVS and CDR2 FQNEAQ come from the germline V gene. Trimming stripped 3 bases from V and 2 bases from J, with 9 bases between. In DNA, the CDR3 is TGTGCCAGCAGCTTCTTGACTGACACAGATACGCAGTATTTT. This codes for CASSFLTDTDTQYF.

The V call is TRBV9, the J call TRBJ1-1; D may be TRBD1 (5 bases). The V and J ends lost 3 bases and 1 base respectively, with 10 bases between them. The CDR3 has 14 amino acids. Germline V lookup: CDR1 SGDLS, CDR2 YYNGEE. Written as DNA, the CDR3 is TGTGCCAGCAGCGAACCCGGGGCGAACACTGAAGCTTTCTTT. Translating it yields CASSEPGANTEAFF.

V and J are TRBV28 and TRBJ1-5; TRBD1 might be the D (5 bases). There are 13 residues in the CDR3. Germline V gene sequence: CDR1 MDHEN, CDR2 SYDVKM. V was clipped by 5 bases and J by 5 bases, with 10 bases between them. The CDR3 DNA reads as TGTGCCAGCAGTCCGGGAGGGGATCAGCCCCAGCATTTT. Its protein product is CASSPGGDQPQHF.

This clonotype was counted ten times or more. The CDR3: CASSVGQGNYGYTF. The CDR3 nucleotides read TGTGCCAGCAGTGTTGGACAGGGTAACTATGGCTACACCTTC. The chain links TRBV25-1 to TRBJ1-2, with 8 bases fitting TRBD1. Per germline, CDR1 MGHDK and CDR2 SYGVNS. J gave up 1 base and V 4 bases, and 2 bases lay outside the gene matches. The CDR3 loop spans 14 amino acids.

The gene calls are TRBV12-3 or TRBV12-4 and TRBJ2-6; D may be TRBD2 (6 bases). The V end was cut by 3 bases, the J end by 8 bases, with 11 bases between. CDR3 length: 14 amino acids. The CDR3 bases are TGTGCCAGCAGTTTGGGGGGTGTCACCAACGTCCTGACTTTC. It encodes CASSLGGVTNVLTF.

This clonotype has a count of ten or more. The rearrangement uses TRBV29-1 and TRBJ2-5; 7 nucleotides align to TRBD1. This CDR3 comprises 13 residues. Germline CDR1 is SQVTM and CDR2 is ANQGSEA. Trimming removed 7 bases from V and 5 bases from J; junction bases left unmatched: 10. The CDR3: CSDQGQSGETQYF. Here the CDR3 DNA reads TGCAGCGACCAGGGACAGTCCGGGGAGACCCAGTACTTC.

This clonotype came up a few times. CDR3 in amino acids: CASSQVGQRYNEQFF. The CDR3 DNA is TGCGCCAGCAGCCAAGTGGGGCAGAGGTACAATGAGCAGTTCTTC. This chain links TRBV4-3 with TRBJ2-1; tentatively, D is TRBD1 (5 bases). CDR1 is LGHNA, CDR2 YSLEER, per germline. The CDR3 consists of 15 residues. V gave up 1 base and J gave up 4 bases, with 11 bases separating them.

V usage is TRBV27 and J usage is TRBJ1-4; no firm D call. CDR1 and CDR2 from the germline V gene are MNHEY and SMNVEV (reference sequence). The CDR3 extends over 14 amino acids. V lost 5 bases and J lost 8, with 15 bases in between. In nucleotides, the CDR3 is TGTGCCAGCAGTCCCGACTTTGCGAGGGAAAAACTGTTTTTT. Encoded protein: CASSPDFAREKLFF.

The genes are TRBV7-2 and TRBJ2-7; D may match TRBD1 or TRBD2 (6 bases each). The V end lost 5 bases, the J end lost 4 bases, and 12 bases lay between the germline ends. Per the germline V gene, CDR1 is SGHTA and CDR2 is FQGNSA. This CDR3 region has 13 residues. CDR3 residues: CASSGGLRYEQYF. As DNA, the CDR3 is TGTGCCAGCAGCGGGGGGCTCAGGTACGAGCAGTACTTC. The variable domain in full, with the rest retrieved from reference TRBV7-2 and TRBJ2-7, is GAGVSQSPSNKVTEKGKDVELRCDPISGHTALYWYRQSLGQGLEFLIYFQGNSAPDKSGLPSDRFSAERTGGSVSTLTIQRTQQEDSAVYLCASSGGLRYEQYFGPGTRLTVT.

There are a few counts of this clonotype. The gene calls are TRBV4-3 and TRBJ1-5, with D possibly TRBD1 on 5 matching bases. The CDR3 is 15 residues long. Trimming cost V 1 base and J 7 bases, with 14 bases left between them. CDR1 is LGHNA and CDR2 is YSLEER in the germline V gene. The CDR3 nucleotides are TGCGCCAGCAGCCAAGCTTTGGGGGAGGGACAGCCCCAGCATTTT. Translation: CASSQALGEGQPQHF.

This sequence joins TRBV28 and TRBJ1-2; D is unresolved. Germline loops: CDR1 MDHEN, CDR2 SYDVKM. The CDR3 length is 14 residues. V shed 6 bases and J shed 8 bases, with 19 bases lying between them. The CDR3 sequence: CASRTAGLYGGYTF. CDR3 nucleotide sequence: TGTGCCAGCAGGACCGCCGGGTTGTATGGAGGCTACACCTTC.

This clonotype was detected only a few times. This sequence joins TRBV19 and TRBJ1-1, with D possibly TRBD1 on 5 matching bases. This CDR3 is built from 16 residues. Germline V lookup: CDR1 LNHDA, CDR2 SQIVND (reference sequence). V lost 2 bases to trimming and J lost 3 bases, with 16 bases between them. CDR3 DNA sequence: TGTGCCAGTAGTATAACTATAGGGGCAAAGTACACTGAAGCTTTCTTT. It specifies CASSITIGAKYTEAFF.

This clonotype was found many times. The chain recombines TRBV7-2 with TRBJ2-7; D remains ambiguous. V was shortened by 4 bases and J by 4 bases, with 11 bases between the two germline ends. The CDR3 has 13 amino acids. Germline assignment: CDR1 SGHTA and CDR2 FQGNSA. The CDR3 sequence is CASSSTIRYEQYF. The DNA of the CDR3 is TGTGCCAGCAGCTCAACGATTAGGTACGAGCAGTACTTC.

This clonotype occurred many times. The chain joins TRBV5-8 to TRBJ1-5, with D uncertain. The CDR3 extends over 15 amino acids. Germline CDR1 is SGHTS and CDR2 is YDEGEE. The germline V and J ends were trimmed by 0 bases and 4 bases, with 11 bases remaining between them. CDR3 in amino acids: CASSLERHINQPQHF. The CDR3 DNA reads TGTGCCAGCAGCTTGGAGCGTCACATAAATCAGCCCCAGCATTTT.

Of note for this clonotype: No conserved phenylalanine or tryptophan ends this CDR3, so it is likely a read error. The chain links TRBV7-9 to TRBJ2-5; possibly TRBD1 for D (6 bases). The ends were cut back, 10 bases at V and 0 bases at J, with 12 bases in the middle. The CDR3 loop spans 13 amino acids. Germline assignment: CDR1 SEHNR and CDR2 FQNEAQ (reference sequence). In nucleotides, the CDR3 is TGTGCCATTCTCGGGACATACCAAGAGACCCAGTACCTC. Its translation is CAILGTYQETQYL.

The chain employs TRBV4-1 and TRBJ2-7; possible D gene TRBD2, 6 bases. The V end lost 4 bases, the J end lost 0 bases, and 13 bases lay between the germline ends. This CDR3 contains 15 residues. Germline V lookup: CDR1 MGHRA, CDR2 YSYEKL. The CDR3, as DNA: TGCGCCAGCAGCCTAGGGGACGGGAGCTCCTACGAGCAGTACTTC. Translation gives CASSLGDGSSYEQYF.

This clonotype was observed a few times. The V and J genes are TRBV6-5 and TRBJ1-5; 9 nucleotides agree with TRBD1. V shed 5 bases, J shed 7 bases, and the junction held 12 bases outside the gene matches. The CDR3 length is 16 residues. Germline V gene sequence: CDR1 MNHEY, CDR2 SVGAGI. The CDR3 loop reads CASSPQGASTAQPQHF. The CDR3 DNA sequence: TGTGCCAGCAGTCCACAGGGGGCCTCAACTGCCCAGCCCCAGCATTTT.